The 32 T cell receptor beta chains given below trace back to one sample, sequenced in a study of T cells in Graves' hyperthyroidism and ophthalmopathy. TCR beta CDR3 sequences were amplified from RNA transcripts. HTBI primers were used for first-round RT-PCR of the TCR CDR3. In TCRdb, the multiplex PCR reads were re-called with MiXCR into one record per CDR3 protein. The table shows about 200,000 distinct CDR3 sequences, with about a sixth occurring only once. Sequencing input: blood. These receptors were obtained from a man between 35 and 55 years old with Graves' hyperthyroidism.

This clonotype was seen many times. This rearrangement joins TRBV5-1 to TRBJ2-5; 8 bases map to TRBD2. There are 14 residues in the CDR3. Germline lookup yields CDR1 SGHRS and CDR2 YFSETQ. J was trimmed by 2 bases and V by 6 bases; bases with no gene match: 6. CDR3 amino acids: CASTPGGGQETQYF. Written as DNA, the CDR3 is TGCGCCAGCACCCCGGGAGGGGGGCAAGAGACCCAGTACTTC.

V and J are TRBV5-5 and TRBJ1-4, with D possibly TRBD1 on 5 matching bases. There are 14 residues in the CDR3. V was cut by 1 base and J by 8 bases, with 12 bases left in between. CDR1 is SGHKS, CDR2 YYEKEE, per germline (reference sequence). In DNA form, the CDR3 reads TGTGCCAGCAGCTTGCTTCCAGGGCTCGAAAAACTGTTTTTT. This gives the protein CASSLLPGLEKLFF.

This clonotype was detected ten times or more. The rearrangement links TRBV28 to TRBJ2-3; D call uncertain. V lost 2 bases and J 4 bases, leaving 7 bases between the germline ends. The germline V gene has CDR1 MDHEN and CDR2 SYDVKM. The CDR3 runs to 13 residues. CDR3 in amino acids: CASSLTVPDTQYF. The CDR3 nucleotides read TGTGCCAGCAGTTTAACCGTCCCAGATACGCAGTATTTT.

The V call is TRBV10-1, the J call TRBJ2-7; D not resolved. V shed 3 bases and J shed 0 bases, with 9 bases lying between them. This CDR3 is 14 amino acids long. From germline, CDR1 is WNHNN and CDR2 SYGVQD (reference sequence). CDR3 sequence (DNA): TGCGCCAGCAGTGAAGGTCCTAGCTCCTACGAGCAGTACTTC. This gives the protein CASSEGPSSYEQYF.

The genes are TRBV5-4 and TRBJ2-1; 10 positions agree with TRBD2. This CDR3 spans 15 amino acids. V lost 1 base and J lost 9; bases outside the gene matches: 7. CDR1 SGHNT and CDR2 YYREEE come from the germline V gene (reference sequence). The CDR3: CASSLRAGGPGEQFF. As DNA, the CDR3 is TGTGCCAGCAGCTTGAGAGCGGGGGGGCCCGGTGAGCAGTTCTTC.

This clonotype was observed at least ten times. This chain links TRBV5-6 with TRBJ2-2, with D possibly called TRBD1 or TRBD2 (6 bases each). This CDR3 is built from 16 residues. Germline CDR1 and CDR2: SGHDT and YYEEEE. V lost 7 bases, J lost 3 bases, and 19 bases lay in between. The CDR3 DNA is TGTGCCAGCTCTCAAGGGGGGCAGTGGGACACCGGGGAGCTGTTTTTT. The encoded protein is CASSQGGQWDTGELFF.

This clonotype appeared a few times. This chain joins TRBV19 and TRBJ1-1; D gene uncertain. The V and J ends lost 3 bases and 0 bases respectively, with 5 bases between them. Germline V lookup: CDR1 LNHDA, CDR2 SQIVND (reference sequence). This CDR3 has 13 amino acids. DNA for the CDR3: TGTGCCAGTAGTATTTCCATGAACACTGAAGCTTTCTTT. Translating it yields CASSISMNTEAFF.

In its sample, this clonotype was seen a few times. This chain uses TRBV7-8 with TRBJ1-2; 10 bases match TRBD1. Germline loops: CDR1 SGHVS, CDR2 FQNEAQ. J was trimmed by 2 bases and V by 1 base; bases with no gene match: 19. The length of the CDR3 is 21 residues. In DNA form, the CDR3 reads TGTGCCAGCAGCTTAGGATCCCTCCGGGGACAGGGGAATGTTTGGAACTATGGCTACACCTTC. Protein product: CASSLGSLRGQGNVWNYGYTF.

At least ten counts were recorded for this clonotype. V and J are TRBV20-1 and TRBJ1-1; TRBD1 matches at 7 bases. Germline CDR1 reads DFQATT; CDR2 reads SNEGSKA (reference sequence). After removal of 5 bases from V and 1 base from J, the junction contained 16 bases not matched to a gene. CDR3 length equals 17 residues. The CDR3 DNA follows: TGCAGTGCTCCTTCCCGGGGACAGCTCGAAACGAACACTGAAGCTTTCTTT. Translation: CSAPSRGQLETNTEAFF.

J is TRBJ2-3 and V is TRBV5-5; a weak D match, TRBD2 (5 bases). Trimming took off 4 bases at V and 4 bases at J, with 10 bases between the two ends. This CDR3 has 13 residues. Per germline, CDR1 SGHKS and CDR2 YYEKEE (reference sequence). This CDR3 reads CASSRERADTQYF. The DNA for the CDR3 is TGTGCCAGCAGCCGTGAGAGGGCAGATACGCAGTATTTT.

This clonotype was seen repeatedly, ten times or more. The chain joins TRBV3-1 to TRBJ1-2; D uncertain. Germline CDR1 and CDR2: LGHDT and YNNKEL (reference sequence). There are 14 residues in the CDR3. V was shortened by 0 bases and J by 3 bases, with 8 bases between the two germline ends. The CDR3 protein is CASSQDPRYYGYTF. The CDR3 DNA reads TGTGCCAGCAGCCAAGATCCCAGGTACTATGGCTACACCTTC.

This clonotype has a single count. V usage is TRBV20-1 and J usage is TRBJ1-2; D gene unclear. The germline V gene has CDR1 DFQATT and CDR2 SNEGSKA (reference sequence). This CDR3 has 13 residues. With 0 bases removed from V and 6 bases from J, the gap between germline ends came to 11 bases. The CDR3, as DNA: TGCAGTGCTAGAGATAGCTGGCAAGATGGCTACACCTTC. This sequence encodes CSARDSWQDGYTF.

There are many counts of this clonotype. The rearrangement uses TRBV20-1 and TRBJ1-2; 7 bases are shared with TRBD1. CDR1 is DFQATT, CDR2 SNEGSKA, per germline (reference sequence). CDR3 length: 13 amino acids. The junction had 7 bases not matched to a gene; V was cut back by 6 bases and J by 3 bases. The CDR3: CSAGRGSDYGYTF. CDR3 nucleotides: TGCAGTGCGGGCAGGGGGAGTGACTATGGCTACACCTTC.

This clonotype was counted at least ten times. The J gene is TRBJ2-7, the V gene TRBV11-2; maybe TRBD1 (6 bases). CDR1 SGHAT and CDR2 FQNNGV come from the germline V gene. Trimming took 4 bases from V and 7 from J, leaving 11 bases between them. The CDR3 sequence is 12 residues long. CDR3: CASSSGVWEQYF. In DNA, the CDR3 is TGTGCCAGCAGCTCAGGGGTGTGGGAGCAGTACTTC.

The sample holds many counts of this clonotype. The CDR3 nucleotides are TGTGCCAGCAGCACTCACAGGGGGCTGATTTCTGAAGCTTTCTTT. Translation: CASSTHRGLISEAFF. The chain employs TRBV11-1 and TRBJ1-1; TRBD1 agrees at 9 bases. The V gene's germline CDR1 is SGHAT and CDR2 FQDESV (reference sequence). The trim removed 5 bases at V and 6 bases at J, leaving 10 bases unmatched. The CDR3 totals 15 residues.

This clonotype was seen more than once but under ten times. This sequence joins TRBV20-1 and TRBJ2-7; 10 bases are a match to TRBD2. Trimming cost V 5 bases and J 0 bases; bases outside gene matches: 1. CDR3 length equals 13 residues. CDR1 is DFQATT, CDR2 SNEGSKA, per germline (reference sequence). Here the CDR3 reads CSAPSGSSYEQYF. CDR3 nucleotide sequence: TGCAGTGCTCCTAGCGGGAGCTCCTACGAGCAGTACTTC.

CDR3 sequence: CASSLRQGWTGELFF. The CDR3 nucleotides read TGTGCCAGCAGTTTACGCCAGGGATGGACCGGGGAGCTGTTTTTT. The chain couples TRBV12-3 or TRBV12-4 to TRBJ2-2, with a weak D call TRBD1 (5 bases). V was shortened by 2 bases and J by 5 bases, with 12 bases between the two germline ends. The length of the CDR3 is 15 residues.

The V gene is TRBV4-2, the J gene TRBJ1-5; a weak D match, TRBD1 (5 bases). The CDR3 is 16 residues long. The germline V gene has CDR1 LGHNA and CDR2 YNFKEQ. Trimming stripped 0 bases from V and 6 bases from J, with 15 bases between. The CDR3 coding sequence is TGTGCCAGCAGCCAAGATGCATTGGCGAGGGGTCAGCCCCAGCATTTT. As protein: CASSQDALARGQPQHF.

The chain joins TRBV5-6 to TRBJ1-4; tentatively, D is TRBD1 (6 bases). V lost 1 base and J 0 bases, leaving 19 bases between the germline ends. This CDR3 has 19 residues. Germline-derived CDR1 and CDR2 are SGHDT and YYEEEE. CDR3 residues: CASSLKRTAPGATNEKLFF. The CDR3 DNA is TGTGCCAGCAGCTTGAAGAGGACAGCGCCGGGGGCAACTAATGAAAAACTGTTTTTT.

The chain couples TRBV7-9 to TRBJ2-2, with D perhaps TRBD1 (7 bases). The V gene lost 10 bases and the J gene lost 6 bases, with 18 bases spanning the gap. Germline loops: CDR1 SEHNR, CDR2 FQNEAQ (reference sequence). CDR3 size: 14 residues. The CDR3 here is CATLRGGGPGELFF. CDR3 nucleotide sequence: TGTGCCACCCTCCGTGGAGGGGGCCCCGGGGAGCTGTTTTTT.

This clonotype was seen ten or more times. V usage is TRBV28 and J usage is TRBJ2-5; D may match TRBD1 or TRBD2 (5 bases each). CDR1 and CDR2 from the germline V gene are MDHEN and SYDVKM. The V gene lost 3 bases and the J gene lost 5 bases, with 19 bases spanning the gap. CDR3 length: 16 residues. The chain's CDR3 is CASSFDPGRVRETQYF. The CDR3 bases are TGTGCCAGCAGTTTTGATCCGGGACGGGTGAGGGAGACCCAGTACTTC.

This clonotype was recorded many times. J is TRBJ1-6 and V is TRBV18; TRBD1 might be the D (6 bases). Germline V lookup: CDR1 KGHSH, CDR2 LQKENI. V dropped 2 bases and J dropped 10 bases, with 12 bases sitting between them. The CDR3 has 14 amino acids. CDR3 nucleotide sequence: TGTGCCAGCTCACCAACGGGGGCGGAATCACCCCTCCACTTT. It yields the protein CASSPTGAESPLHF.

This clonotype was counted many times. The chain recombines TRBV10-2 with TRBJ2-7; 7 bases map to TRBD1. The CDR3 contains 13 residues. CDR1 is WSHSY and CDR2 is SAAADI in the germline V gene. V was pared by 7 bases and J by 0 bases, with 3 bases of the junction left unmatched. CDR3 DNA: TGCGCCAGCACCGACAGGGCCTCCTACGAGCAGTACTTC. Its translation is CASTDRASYEQYF.

This clonotype appeared many times. CDR3: CSARGGADQETQYF. The CDR3 DNA is TGCAGTGCTAGAGGTGGGGCAGACCAAGAGACCCAGTACTTC. The gene calls are TRBV20-1 and TRBJ2-5; tentatively, D is TRBD1 (5 bases). The germline V gene has CDR1 DFQATT and CDR2 SNEGSKA (reference sequence). The CDR3 has 14 residues. V was shortened by 1 base and J by 0 bases, with 9 bases between the two germline ends.

The table lists this clonotype with many counts. The CDR3, as DNA: TGTGCCAGCAGCTTAGCGCCGGCTAATGAAAAACTGTTTTTT. Translating it yields CASSLAPANEKLFF. The chain couples TRBV7-2 to TRBJ1-4, with D unclear. This CDR3 spans 14 amino acids. CDR1 is SGHTA and CDR2 is FQGNSA in the germline V gene. V lost 0 bases and J 3 bases, leaving 5 bases between the germline ends.

This clonotype showed up many times. The chain links TRBV7-3 to TRBJ2-2; D ambiguous. The CDR3 is made up of 14 amino acids. V was pared by 1 base and J by 5 bases, with 8 bases between. Germline V gene lookup returns CDR1 SGHTA and CDR2 FQGTGA. The CDR3 DNA follows: TGTGCCAGCAGCTTAAGGGCAGAGACCGGGGAGCTGTTTTTT. Amino acids: CASSLRAETGELFF.

J is TRBJ2-4 and V is TRBV7-6; D gene ambiguous. Germline V gene data show CDR1 as SGHVS and CDR2 as FNYEAQ. V was trimmed by 5 bases and J by 1 base, leaving 6 bases between them. This CDR3 region has 13 residues. The CDR3 DNA is TGTGCCAGCAGCAATCACGCCAAAAACATTCAGTACTTC. It specifies CASSNHAKNIQYF.

This clonotype has just a few counts. The chain links TRBV4-1 to TRBJ1-1, with TRBD1 matching 8 bases. This CDR3 contains 17 residues. The ends lost 5 bases at V and 1 base at J; junction bases unmatched: 12. Looked up from germline, CDR1 is MGHRA and CDR2 is YSYEKL. Written as DNA, the CDR3 is TGCGCCAGCAGCGCGCACCCGGGACAGGCCGAGAACACTGAAGCTTTCTTT. Its protein product is CASSAHPGQAENTEAFF.

Written as DNA, the CDR3 is TGCGCCAGCAGCTCGGGACAGGGTCGGAGCAATGAGCAGTTCTTC. Protein product: CASSSGQGRSNEQFF. V usage is TRBV5-1 and J usage is TRBJ2-1; 9 positions match TRBD1. The V and J ends lost 3 bases and 6 bases, in that order; junction bases with no gene match: 7. Germline assignment: CDR1 SGHRS and CDR2 YFSETQ. CDR3 length equals 15 residues.

This clonotype has ten or more counts. The chain carries TRBV27 and TRBJ1-2, with 8 bases fitting TRBD1. Germline V gene sequence: CDR1 MNHEY, CDR2 SMNVEV (reference sequence). V lost 2 bases, J lost 3 bases, and 2 bases stayed unmatched. This CDR3 contains 14 residues. This CDR3 reads CASSLRTGYYGYTF. The CDR3, as DNA: TGTGCCAGCAGTTTACGGACAGGGTACTATGGCTACACCTTC.

This clonotype was counted at least ten times. V usage is TRBV7-9 and J usage is TRBJ2-1, with D possibly TRBD1 on 6 matching bases. Trimming took off 4 bases at V and 14 bases at J, with 15 bases between the two ends. CDR3 length: 12 residues. Germline assignment: CDR1 SEHNR and CDR2 FQNEAQ (reference sequence). CDR3 DNA: TGTGCCAGCAGCTCGCCGCAGGGGAAGGAGTTCTTC. Protein product: CASSSPQGKEFF.

This sequence joins TRBV5-1 and TRBJ2-5; tentatively, D is TRBD1 or TRBD2 (5 bases each). The CDR3 is 15 residues long. V lost 3 bases and J lost 1, with 13 bases in between. CDR1 and CDR2 from the germline V gene are SGHRS and YFSETQ. The CDR3: CASSSGTDPQETQYF. In nucleotides, the CDR3 is TGCGCCAGCAGCTCTGGGACGGATCCCCAAGAGACCCAGTACTTC.